Shown below are 14 T cell receptor beta chains from a single sample sequenced in a study of T cell responses to AZD1222 COVID-19 vaccine. This table comes from immunoSEQ multiplex PCR, and its TCRdb copy is limited to in-frame clones, with some not included. Of about 100,000 clones in the sample, about 85% are singletons; the top ten hold 2% to 2.5%. Specimen: peripheral blood, collected 28 days after the second AZD1222 dose. These receptors came from an adult who received the AZD1222 COVID-19 vaccine.

V is TRBV24-1 and J is TRBJ2-1, with TRBD2 matching 14 bases. Trimming cost V 4 bases and J 0 bases; bases outside gene matches: 7. The germline V gene encodes CDR1 KGHDR and CDR2 SFDVKD. The CDR3 covers 19 residues. The CDR3 DNA reads as TGTGCCACCAGTGACTCGGGACTAGCGGGAGTTTACTCCTACAATGAGCAGTTCTTC. Translating gives CATSDSGLAGVYSYNEQFF.

The chain links TRBV20-1 to TRBJ1-1; D uncertain. Trimming took off 3 bases at V and 11 bases at J, with 13 bases between the two ends. There are 11 residues in the CDR3. The germline V gene has CDR1 DFQATT and CDR2 SNEGSKA (reference sequence). CDR3 nucleotide sequence: TGCAGTGCTAGTTTATCACACCGTGCTTTCTTT. This gives the protein CSASLSHRAFF.

This clone was seen a few times. The chain links TRBV28 to TRBJ1-5; tentative D call: TRBD1 (6 bases). Germline V CDR1 and CDR2: MDHEN, SYDVKM. The CDR3 sequence is 13 residues long. The V end lost 3 bases, the J end lost 9 bases, and 12 bases lay between the germline ends. Here the CDR3 reads CASSFSGERPQHF. The DNA for the CDR3 is TGTGCCAGCAGTTTCTCAGGGGAGAGGCCCCAGCATTTT. Full variable domain (missing parts from reference TRBV28 and TRBJ1-5): DVKVTQSSRYLVKRTGEKVFLECVQDMDHENMFWYRQDPGLGLRLIYFSYDVKMKEKGDIPEGYSVSREKKERFSLILESASTNQTSMYLCASSFSGERPQHFGDGTRLSIL.

The chain couples TRBV3-1 (or the pseudogene TRBV3-2) to TRBJ2-3; unclear D gene. Trimming took off 0 bases at V and 1 base at J, with 14 bases between the two ends. Germline CDR1 and CDR2: LGHDT and YNNKEL (reference sequence). The CDR3 contains 17 residues. CDR3 in DNA: TGTGCCAGCAGCCAAGATCGGTCCGCGGTGGGCACAGATACGCAGTATTTT. This encodes CASSQDRSAVGTDTQYF.

The chain is built from TRBV28 and TRBJ1-1; D is undetermined. Germline values: CDR1 MDHEN, CDR2 SYDVKM. The CDR3 contains 12 residues. V was shortened by 4 bases and J by 1 base, with 4 bases between the two germline ends. The CDR3 is CASSSGNTEAFF. DNA of the CDR3: TGTGCCAGCAGTTCAGGGAACACTGAAGCTTTCTTT.

Points on this clone: Germline and junction disagree at one end, which may indicate a read error. The rearrangement uses TRBV2 and TRBJ1-2; tentative D call: TRBD1 (5 bases). CDR1 and CDR2 from the germline V gene are SNHLY and FYNNEI. CDR3 length: 10 residues. Here the CDR3 reads CASSEYGHHF. CDR3 sequence (DNA): TGTGCCAGCAGTGAATATGGACACCACTTC.

This rearrangement joins TRBV5-1 to TRBJ1-2, with TRBD1 as a possible D gene (5 bases). The ends were cut back, 6 bases at V and 7 bases at J, with 19 bases in the middle. In germline, CDR1 is SGHRS, CDR2 YFSETQ. The CDR3 is 14 residues long. The CDR3 DNA sequence: TGCGCCAGCACCCATGGGGGGGAATACTCTGGCTACACCTTC. Its translation is CASTHGGEYSGYTF.

This sequence joins TRBV6-5 and TRBJ2-7; 7 positions agree with TRBD2. The V gene's germline CDR1 is MNHEY and CDR2 SVGAGI. The CDR3 consists of 14 residues. J was trimmed by 2 bases and V by 6 bases; bases with no gene match: 7. CDR3 sequence: CASRGSGSTYEQYF. The CDR3 DNA is TGTGCCAGCAGGGGTAGCGGGTCTACCTACGAGCAGTACTTC.

The chain recombines TRBV6-1 with TRBJ1-4; D unresolved. Trimming pared 3 bases from V and 0 bases from J, leaving 5 bases between. Germline V gives CDR1 MNHNS, CDR2 SASEGT. The CDR3 has 14 residues. The DNA of the CDR3 is TGTGCCAGCAGTGAGGGAACAACTAATGAAAAACTGTTTTTT. Protein product: CASSEGTTNEKLFF.

The table lists this clone with a count of one. The CDR3 protein is CASSLQTGSTQYF. The DNA for the CDR3 is TGTGCCAGCAGCTTACAAACAGGGAGTACGCAGTATTTT. The rearrangement joins TRBV7-2 to TRBJ2-3, with D maybe TRBD1 (6 bases). CDR3 length equals 13 residues. Germline V gives CDR1 SGHTA, CDR2 FQGNSA. Trimming pared 2 bases from V and 8 bases from J, leaving 11 bases between. The full variable domain, in which reference TRBV7-2 and TRBJ2-3 provide the parts outside the CDR3, is GAGVSQSPSNKVTEKGKDVELRCDPISGHTALYWYRQSLGQGLEFLIYFQGNSAPDKSGLPSDRFSAERTGGSVSTLTIQRTQQEDSAVYLCASSLQTGSTQYFGPGTRLTVL.

The gene calls are TRBV19 and TRBJ1-2; unclear D gene. The CDR3 totals 12 residues. V dropped 4 bases and J dropped 4 bases, with 7 bases sitting between them. CDR1 LNHDA and CDR2 SQIVND come from the germline V gene (reference sequence). CDR3 nucleotide sequence: TGTGCCAGTAGTAAACGGGCCTATGGCTACACCTTC. Translation: CASSKRAYGYTF.

The chain carries TRBV19 and TRBJ1-2, with a tentative D call TRBD1 (6 bases). Trimming pared 8 bases from V and 2 bases from J, leaving 12 bases between. CDR3 length: 13 residues. Germline CDR1 is LNHDA and CDR2 is SQIVND (reference sequence). The CDR3 sequence is CASGGQGNYGYTF. The CDR3 DNA follows: TGTGCCAGTGGTGGGCAGGGGAACTATGGCTACACCTTC.

In its sample, this clone was seen once. The chain joins TRBV28 to TRBJ1-2; 9 nucleotides match TRBD1. V gave up 3 bases and J gave up 8 bases; unmatched junction bases: 10. Germline V gene lookup returns CDR1 MDHEN and CDR2 SYDVKM. CDR3 size: 15 residues. The CDR3 sequence: CASSFTGGATLGYTF. The CDR3 DNA is TGTGCCAGCAGTTTTACAGGGGGCGCGACCCTAGGCTACACCTTC.

This chain links TRBV2 with TRBJ1-5; D unresolved. The germline V gene encodes CDR1 SNHLY and CDR2 FYNNEI. CDR3 size: 15 residues. V lost 8 bases to trimming and J lost 0 bases, with 14 bases between them. The CDR3 protein is CASRASHNSNQPQHF. CDR3 in DNA: TGTGCCAGCCGTGCATCGCATAATAGCAATCAGCCCCAGCATTTT.